Below, 23 T cell receptor beta chains from the same sample are listed, as sequenced in a study of blood T cell repertoires in COVID-19. The data were produced by immunoSEQ multiplex PCR, yet TCRdb's version contains in-frame clones alone and is incomplete. The table shows over 150,000 clones, with over 65% occurring only once. Sample: peripheral blood. These TCRs come from a man aged 80 or over with acute or convalescent COVID-19.

The rearrangement links TRBV30 to TRBJ2-7, with 9 bases aligning to TRBD1. V lost 2 bases to trimming and J lost 10 bases; unmatched junction nucleotides: 6. The CDR3 is made up of 12 amino acids. From germline, CDR1 is GTSNPN and CDR2 SVGIG (reference sequence). CDR3 protein: CAWSIGQGPQYF. CDR3 sequence (DNA): TGTGCCTGGAGTATCGGACAGGGGCCACAGTACTTC.

The chain carries TRBV6-2 or TRBV6-3 and TRBJ1-1; D is undetermined. CDR1 is MNHEY, CDR2 SVGEGT, per germline. Deletions cut 5 bases from V and 6 bases from J, with 13 bases between. The CDR3 covers 13 residues. The CDR3 DNA is TGTGCCAGCAGTCTGTCCCTCTACGCTGAAGCTTTCTTT. This gives the protein CASSLSLYAEAFF.

This clone has just one count. V gene TRBV9 combines with J gene TRBJ2-3; 11 bases agree with TRBD2. Germline trimming cut 0 bases from V and 2 bases from J; bases unmatched to any gene: 8. Germline CDR1 and CDR2: SGDLS and YYNGEE. The CDR3 sequence is 18 residues long. The CDR3 here is CASSVGSSGGSYTDTQYF. CDR3 DNA: TGTGCCAGCAGCGTAGGTTCTAGCGGGGGGTCCTACACAGATACGCAGTATTTT.

The chain uses TRBV7-9 and TRBJ1-2; D might be TRBD1 (6 bases). The CDR3 loop spans 14 amino acids. CDR1 is SEHNR and CDR2 is FQNEAQ in the germline V gene (reference sequence). Trimming shortened V by 4 bases and J by 8 bases, and 17 bases separated the two germline ends. In DNA form, the CDR3 reads TGTGCCAGCAGCTCTCAACAGGGTGGGGCAGGCTACACCTTC. It specifies CASSSQQGGAGYTF.

The chain joins TRBV7-2 to TRBJ1-5; the match to TRBD1 covers 8 bases. Trimming at V came to 4 bases and at J to 2 bases, leaving 10 bases not matched to a gene. Germline V gene sequence: CDR1 SGHTA, CDR2 FQGNSA. The CDR3 totals 17 residues. CDR3 sequence (DNA): TGTGCCAGCAGCTACCGTCCCTCACAGGGGGGCAATCAGCCCCAGCATTTT. Translating gives CASSYRPSQGGNQPQHF.

V and J are TRBV20-1 and TRBJ2-3; D possibly corresponds to TRBD2 (5 bases). CDR1 and CDR2 (germline): DFQATT, SNEGSKA (reference sequence). The CDR3 is made up of 13 amino acids. The ends were cut back, 3 bases at V and 4 bases at J, with 11 bases in the middle. This CDR3 reads CSASSWTADTQYF. CDR3 DNA sequence: TGCAGTGCTAGTTCTTGGACTGCAGATACGCAGTATTTT.

The chain is built from TRBV3-1 (or the pseudogene TRBV3-2) and TRBJ2-2; D is ambiguous. V was pared by 2 bases and J by 4 bases, with 8 bases between. The CDR3 runs 14 residues. Germline loops: CDR1 LGHDT, CDR2 YNNKEL (reference sequence). CDR3 nucleotide sequence: TGTGCCAGCAGCCAACCGACAAGCACCGGGGAGCTGTTTTTT. Residues: CASSQPTSTGELFF.

The chain uses TRBV6-4 and TRBJ2-3, with 12 nucleotides matching TRBD2. This CDR3 contains 15 residues. V shed 5 bases, J shed 1 base, and the junction held 1 base outside the gene matches. CDR1 and CDR2 from the germline V gene are MRHNA and SNTAGT. The CDR3 loop reads CASSRTSGGTDTQYF. As DNA, the CDR3 is TGTGCCAGCAGTCGGACTAGCGGGGGCACAGATACGCAGTATTTT.

V is TRBV13 and J is TRBJ1-3; D gene unclear. Trimming took off 2 bases at V and 1 base at J, with 15 bases between the two ends. Per germline, CDR1 PRHDT and CDR2 FYEKMQ (reference sequence). The length of the CDR3 is 17 residues. DNA of the CDR3: TGTGCCAGCAGCTTACTTCAGCTCTCGGGATCTGGAAACACCATATATTTT. Protein: CASSLLQLSGSGNTIYF.

The V call is TRBV18, the J call TRBJ2-3; TRBD2 aligns across 11 bases. The V gene's germline CDR1 is KGHSH and CDR2 LQKENI. V was clipped by 4 bases and J by 4 bases; unmatched bases: 13. The CDR3 covers 18 residues. The CDR3 nucleotides are TGTGCCAGCTCACGAGAAGACGAACTAGCGGGGGATTCAGATACGCAGTATTTT. Amino acids: CASSREDELAGDSDTQYF.

The CDR3 loop is CASSPASGGYSPTGELFF. The CDR3 bases are TGTGCCAGCAGCCCGGCTAGCGGGGGCTACTCCCCTACCGGGGAGCTGTTTTTT. The genes are TRBV5-4 and TRBJ2-2; 10 nucleotides align to TRBD2. V lost 4 bases, J lost 5 bases, and 14 bases stayed unmatched. This CDR3 is 18 amino acids long. Germline-derived CDR1 and CDR2 are SGHNT and YYREEE (reference sequence).

V gene TRBV30 combines with J gene TRBJ2-7; D might be TRBD2 (5 bases). The V end was cut by 1 base, the J end by 0 bases, with 10 bases between. The CDR3 runs 14 residues. Germline CDR1 is GTSNPN and CDR2 is SVGIG (reference sequence). CDR3 residues: CAWSGGGVSYEQYF. The CDR3 nucleotides are TGTGCCTGGAGTGGAGGAGGAGTCTCCTACGAGCAGTACTTC. The entire variable domain, with the rest obtained from reference TRBV30 and TRBJ2-7, is as follows: SQTIHQWPATLVQPVGSPLSLECTVEGTSNPNLYWYRQAAGRGLQLLFYSVGIGQISSEVPQNLSASRPQDRQFILSSKKLLLSDSGFYLCAWSGGGVSYEQYFGPGTRLTVT.

The V gene is TRBV3-1 (or the pseudogene TRBV3-2), the J gene TRBJ2-2, with D hard to call. The CDR3 is made up of 14 amino acids. Germline V gene data show CDR1 as LGHDT and CDR2 as YNNKEL (reference sequence). The V and J ends lost 2 bases and 4 bases respectively, with 8 bases between them. CDR3 sequence: CASSQTIGTGELFF. The CDR3 bases are TGTGCCAGCAGCCAAACAATTGGCACCGGGGAGCTGTTTTTT.

This rearrangement joins TRBV3-1 (or the pseudogene TRBV3-2) to TRBJ1-1, with D maybe TRBD1 (6 bases). Germline V gene lookup returns CDR1 LGHDT and CDR2 YNNKEL (reference sequence). V was shortened by 6 bases and J by 1 base, with 9 bases between the two germline ends. The CDR3 is 13 amino acids. CDR3 protein: CASSLTGNTEAFF. In DNA form, the CDR3 reads TGTGCCAGCAGTCTGACAGGGAACACTGAAGCTTTCTTT.

This clone was seen once. The chain combines TRBV9 with TRBJ1-6; D is unclear. The V gene lost 2 bases and the J gene lost 7 bases, with 10 bases spanning the gap. CDR1 and CDR2 from the germline V gene are SGDLS and YYNGEE. The CDR3 sequence is 14 residues long. The CDR3 bases are TGTGCCAGCAGCGTCGCCCCTCAGAATTCACCCCTCCACTTT. Translating gives CASSVAPQNSPLHF. The full variable domain, rest sourced from reference TRBV9 and TRBJ1-6, is DSGVTQTPKHLITATGQRVTLRCSPRSGDLSVYWYQQSLDQGLQFLIQYYNGEERAKGNILERFSAQQFPDLHSELNLSSLELGDSALYFCASSVAPQNSPLHFGNGTRLTVT.

This chain uses TRBV29-1 with TRBJ1-4; 7 bases are shared with TRBD1. The CDR3 totals 13 residues. Trimming took 3 bases from V and 8 from J; bases not matched to a gene: 6. CDR1 is SQVTM, CDR2 ANQGSEA, per germline. DNA of the CDR3: TGCAGCGTTGACACAGGGGTTCGAGAAAAACTGTTTTTT. It translates to CSVDTGVREKLFF.

This chain connects TRBV7-2 to TRBJ2-3; 10 bases align to TRBD2. J lost 3 bases, V lost 5 bases, and 5 bases had no gene match. The germline V gene encodes CDR1 SGHTA and CDR2 FQGNSA. CDR3 size: 15 residues. The CDR3 DNA sequence: TGTGCCAGCAGCCCCTGGACTAGCGGAACAGATACGCAGTATTTT. Its protein is CASSPWTSGTDTQYF. Complete variable domain (other parts from reference TRBV7-2 and TRBJ2-3): GAGVSQSPSNKVTEKGKDVELRCDPISGHTALYWYRQSLGQGLEFLIYFQGNSAPDKSGLPSDRFSAERTGGSVSTLTIQRTQQEDSAVYLCASSPWTSGTDTQYFGPGTRLTVL.

The rearrangement links TRBV4-1 to TRBJ1-4; 12 bases align to TRBD1. With 4 bases clipped from V and 8 bases from J, the junction kept 8 bases outside the gene matches. Germline V lookup: CDR1 MGHRA, CDR2 YSYEKL. This CDR3 region has 16 residues. The CDR3: CASSPNSGTGGEKLFF. CDR3 DNA: TGCGCCAGCAGCCCGAACTCCGGGACAGGGGGCGAAAAACTGTTTTTT.

The count of this clone is one. This chain connects TRBV5-1 to TRBJ1-4; the match to TRBD1 covers 9 bases. This CDR3 has 15 amino acids. Germline CDR1 reads SGHRS; CDR2 reads YFSETQ. The ends lost 4 bases at V and 3 bases at J; junction bases unmatched: 4. The CDR3: CASSPQGASNEKLFF. DNA for the CDR3: TGCGCCAGCAGCCCACAGGGGGCCTCTAATGAAAAACTGTTTTTT.

The rearrangement uses TRBV28 and TRBJ2-7; possible D gene TRBD1, 6 bases. Germline lookup yields CDR1 MDHEN and CDR2 SYDVKM. Trimming shortened V by 8 bases and J by 4 bases, and 18 bases separated the two germline ends. This CDR3 spans 14 amino acids. CDR3 amino acids: CASGVVGRGYEQYV. DNA for the CDR3: TGTGCCAGCGGGGTGGTGGGCAGGGGATACGAGCAGTACGTC.

The CDR3 coding sequence is TGTGCCAGCTCACCATTCGGCTCGACGGACAGTGTTAGGGGTTTCTATGGCTACACCTTC. Residues: CASSPFGSTDSVRGFYGYTF. The V and J genes are TRBV18 and TRBJ1-2, with a possible D match to TRBD1 (6 bases). The CDR3 sequence is 20 residues long. Germline V gene data show CDR1 as KGHSH and CDR2 as LQKENI. Trimming shortened V by 2 bases and J by 4 bases, and 29 bases separated the two germline ends.

This clone was seen once. This CDR3 is also generated by other DNA sequences in the sample. The V and J genes are TRBV5-4 and TRBJ1-2; 9 bases align to TRBD1. The CDR3 has 13 amino acids. V was pared by 2 bases and J by 7 bases, with 3 bases of the junction left unmatched. Germline CDR1 SGHNT, CDR2 YYREEE (reference sequence). Written as DNA, the CDR3 is TGTGCCAGCAGCTTACAGGGGGCGGGTGGCTACACCTTC. Translation gives CASSLQGAGGYTF.

The V gene is TRBV24-1, the J gene TRBJ2-2, with 7 bases fitting TRBD1. Germline loops: CDR1 KGHDR, CDR2 SFDVKD. The CDR3 has 14 residues. V shed 3 bases and J 5 bases; nucleotides not matched to a gene: 2. The CDR3 region has the DNA TGTGCCACCAGTGATGTGACAGGGACCGGGGAGCTGTTTTTT. Amino acids: CATSDVTGTGELFF.